This TCR beta chain was identified in a study of T cell responses to AZD1222 COVID-19 vaccine. Study-wide results and caveats: Targets within unmutated variant regions were reportedly found for nearly half of spike-specific TCRs. Dominant at 160-218 and 743-854, vaccine-associated CD4 TCRs also spanned spike.

CDR1 and CDR2 from the germline V gene are MNHEY and SVGAGI. The CDR3 loop spans 15 amino acids. A remark on this clone: No antigen is known for it. The junction departs from germline at one end; a sequencing error may be responsible.

The table came from immunoSEQ multiplex PCR; TCRdb's copy has only in-frame clones and leaves some out. The table includes about 190,000 clones, about 92% detected once. This TCR was sampled from an adult in good health. This specimen consisted of peripheral blood, obtained on day 0 of AZD1222 vaccination. This chain uses TRBV6-5 with TRBJ2-7; 11 bases align to TRBD1. The CDR3 DNA reads TGTGCCAGCAACACCGGGACAGGGGGACCCTATGAGCAGTACTTC. As protein: CASNTGTGGPYEQYF.